This TCR beta chain was captured by sequencing in a study of T cells in Graves' hyperthyroidism and ophthalmopathy. This clonotype was seen repeatedly, ten times or more. V dropped 3 bases and J dropped 6; count of bases not matched to a gene: 4. This CDR3 contains 15 residues. Looked up from germline, CDR1 is WNHNN and CDR2 is SYGVQD (reference sequence). RNA transcripts provided the source from which TCR beta CDR3 regions were amplified. First-round RT-PCR targeting the TCR CDR3 was performed with the HTBI primer set. TCRdb passed the multiplex PCR reads through MiXCR, listing each CDR3 protein once. This sample has over 300,000 distinct CDR3 sequences, with roughly 13% found just once.

The clonotype originates from a woman aged 40 to 50 with Graves' ophthalmopathy. Sequenced: blood. The rearrangement joins TRBV10-1 to TRBJ2-1; 11 nucleotides line up with TRBD2. The CDR3 spells CASSDRSGRVNEQFF. CDR3 nucleotides: TGCGCCAGCAGTGACCGTAGCGGGAGGGTCAATGAGCAGTTCTTC.